What follows describes a single TCR beta chain. Its target antigen remains unknown. No much larger clonotype is one base removed from it; base qualities were not supplied. The data derive from a study of blood T cell repertoires in COVID-19 (dated by TCRdb to between 2020 and 2021). Turning to the overall study: Samples from collaborators originated in the United States, Italy and Spain and spanned both the acute and convalescent phases of COVID-19. The prospective study material was composed of cDNA or gDNA derived from T cells, B-cell-depleted T cells, or PBMCs. Subjects who had been exposed to COVID-19, were actively infected with it, or had recovered from it provided the deeply sampled blood TCRbeta repertoires that made up the dataset. The repertoires were made available in a free public database intended to serve as a resource for research on the immune response to SARS-CoV-2. The samples were drawn from two sources: the first 160 participants of the ongoing ImmuneRACE study, and some 1,300 subjects contributed by 6 global collaborators. A de-identified subject ID, COVID-19 status, age in years and sex were almost always included in the sample metadata. HLA class I and class II types, where available, came from metadata supplied by the sample provider rather than from assay-based typing. Study-wide conclusions, independent of this receptor: How much clinical and demographic metadata was included differed by source and by participant, and the metadata was provided uncurated.

The collaborating institutions used their own protocols to collect whole blood in K2EDTA tubes. For TCRbeta analysis, collaborators shipped samples as frozen whole blood, isolated PBMCs, or DNA extracted from either of those sample types. The immunoSEQ Assay, a bias-controlled multiplex PCR, was used to amplify TCRbeta CDR3 regions from genomic DNA. Per the source publication's procedure: The number of nucleated cells in each sample was estimated by amplification of reference gene primers within the assay. To quantify the absolute abundance of each unique TCRbeta CDR3 rearrangement, sequence reads were collapsed and filtered. Productive Simpson clonality was computed per sample as the square root of Simpson's diversity index over productive rearrangements. TCRdb mirrors the immuneACCESS table, restricted to in-frame sequences. Some clones are absent from its copies; in checked studies, under half trace to an unresolved V gene, and the reason for the others is unknown. V and J calls and clone size come straight from that table; D and trimming were deduced from the DNA. The sample has nearly 90,000 clones on record, less than 80% of them singletons. The ten largest clones add up to roughly an eighth of the sample.

From its cysteine to its phenylalanine, the CDR3 spans 11 amino acids. The sequence is cut down to CDR3 DNA, 33 bases in frame from base 1. The germline ends are 4 bases apart after V is trimmed by 2 bases and J by 5 bases. As encoded in the germline V gene, CDR1 is SGHDT while CDR2 is YYEEEE. The chain is assembled from TRBV5-6 and TRBJ2-5, with no reliable assignment of the D segment. The sequenced sample consisted of peripheral blood. The sequence derives from an elderly woman with acute or convalescent COVID-19. The DNA is TGTGCCAGCAGCTTCTCGGAGACCCAGTACTTC. Protein translation: CASSFSETQYF.